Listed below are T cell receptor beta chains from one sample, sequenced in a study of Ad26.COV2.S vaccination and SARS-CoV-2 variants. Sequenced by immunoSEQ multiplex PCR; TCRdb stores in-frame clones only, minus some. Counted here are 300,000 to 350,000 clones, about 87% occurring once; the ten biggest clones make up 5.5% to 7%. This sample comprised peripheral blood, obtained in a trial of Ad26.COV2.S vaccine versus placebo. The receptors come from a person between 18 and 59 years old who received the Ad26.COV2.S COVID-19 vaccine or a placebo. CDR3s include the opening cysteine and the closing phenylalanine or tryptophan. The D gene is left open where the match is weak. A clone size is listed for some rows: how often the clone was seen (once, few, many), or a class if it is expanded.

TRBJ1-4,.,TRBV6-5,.,TGTGCCAGCCGACAGACAACTAATGAAAAACTGTTTTTT,CASRQTTNEKLFF
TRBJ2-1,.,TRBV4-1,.,TGCGCCAGCAGCCACCCAGACAGCAATGAGCAGTTCTTC,CASSHPDSNEQFF
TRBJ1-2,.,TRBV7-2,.,TGTGCCAGCAGCTTAGTGCGGGGGTTGGTTGGTGGCTACACCTTC,CASSLVRGLVGGYTF
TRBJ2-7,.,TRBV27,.,TGTGCCAGCAGTTTATCGGACCGGGGTAATGTCTACGAGCAGTACTTC,CASSLSDRGNVYEQYF
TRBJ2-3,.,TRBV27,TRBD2,TGTGCCAGCAGTTTGGCTATAGCGGGAGTAGCAGATACGCAGTATTTT,CASSLAIAGVADTQYF
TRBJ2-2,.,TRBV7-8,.,TGTGCCAGCAGCTTATTGCGAGGCACGAACACCGGGGAGCTGTTTTTT,CASSLLRGTNTGELFF
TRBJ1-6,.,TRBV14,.,TGTGCCAGCAGCCAAGAGACGTATTCACCCCTCCACTTT,CASSQETYSPLHF
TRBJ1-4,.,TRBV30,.,TGTGCCTGGAGTGTAGGGGGGGAGGAAAAACTGTTTTTT,CAWSVGGEEKLFF
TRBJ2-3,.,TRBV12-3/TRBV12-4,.,TGTGCCAGCAGTTTTACACGGGATACGCAGTATTTT,CASSFTRDTQYF
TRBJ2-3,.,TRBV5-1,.,TGCGCCAGCAGCTTCGACATTACTAGCACAGATACGCAGTATTTT,CASSFDITSTDTQYF
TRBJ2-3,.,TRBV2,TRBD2,TGTGCCAGCATGGGGGGGGATACGCAGTATTTT,CASMGGDTQYF
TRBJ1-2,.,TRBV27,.,TGTGCCAGCAGGGAGGTCAGGGGTTGGGGCTACACCTTC,CASREVRGWGYTF
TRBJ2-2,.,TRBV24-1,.,TGTGCCACCAGTGATTTCCGCACCGGGGAGCTGTTTTTT,CATSDFRTGELFF
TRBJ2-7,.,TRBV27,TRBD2,TGTGCCAGCAACCGAATTGGGACTAGCGGGAGTAACGAGCAGTACTTC,CASNRIGTSGSNEQYF
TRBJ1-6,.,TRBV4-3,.,TGCGCCAGCAGCCAAGATGGATCGTCACCCCTCCACTTT,CASSQDGSSPLHF
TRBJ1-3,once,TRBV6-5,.,TGTGCCAGCAGCCGCTCCACCCCGTACGGAAACACCATATATTTT,CASSRSTPYGNTIYF
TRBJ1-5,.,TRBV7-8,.,TGTGCCAGCACCTTCTTGAGCAATCAGCCCCAGCATTTT,CASTFLSNQPQHF
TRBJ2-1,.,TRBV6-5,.,TGTGCCAGCAGTCGGACAGATTACAATGAGCAGTTCTTC,CASSRTDYNEQFF
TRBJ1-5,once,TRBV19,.,TGTGCCAGTAGTATGGGTCAGGTGGGTCAGCCCCAGCATTTT,CASSMGQVGQPQHF
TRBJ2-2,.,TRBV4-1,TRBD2,TGCGCCAGCAGCCACGGGGGTAGCGGGCACACCGGGGAGCTGTTTTTT,CASSHGGSGHTGELFF
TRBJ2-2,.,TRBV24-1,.,TGTGCCACCAGTGATAGGGGAGTCACCGGGGAGCTGTTTTTT,CATSDRGVTGELFF
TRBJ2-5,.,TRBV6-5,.,TGTGCCAGCAGCTCAAAAGAGACCCAGTACTTC,CASSSKETQYF
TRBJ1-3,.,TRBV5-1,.,TGCGCCAGCAGCTTGTCCTCGAGCTCTGGAAACACCATATATTTT,CASSLSSSSGNTIYF
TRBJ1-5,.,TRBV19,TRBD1,TGTGCCAGTTCACCGGGACAGGGAGAGCAGCCCCAGCATTTT,CASSPGQGEQPQHF
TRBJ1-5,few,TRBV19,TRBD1,TGTGCCAGTTTACCCCGCGGACAGGGGGCGGCTTATAGCAATCAGCCCCAGCATTTT,CASLPRGQGAAYSNQPQHF
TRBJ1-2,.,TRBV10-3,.,TGTGCCATCAGCTACCAAGGGGTGGAAAACTATGGCTACACCTTC,CAISYQGVENYGYTF
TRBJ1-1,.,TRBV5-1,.,TGCGCCAGCAGCCCGGGACTTTCATACAGGGCGGGAGGAAGGGACACTGAAGCTTTCTTT,CASSPGLSYRAGGRDTEAFF
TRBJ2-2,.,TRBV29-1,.,TGCAGCGTTGAACTCCCCAGAGGGGGTAACACCGGGGAGCTGTTTTTT,CSVELPRGGNTGELFF
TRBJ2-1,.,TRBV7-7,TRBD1,TGTGCCAGCAGCTGGGGGACAGGCGGCAATGAGCAGTTCTTC,CASSWGTGGNEQFF
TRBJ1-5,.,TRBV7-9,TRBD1,TGTGCCAGCAGCGTAGGGGGCCCCAATCAGCCCCAGCATTTT,CASSVGGPNQPQHF
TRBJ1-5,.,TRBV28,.,TGTGCCAGCAGTTTGGGTCAGGGCATCAATCAGCCCCAGCATTTT,CASSLGQGINQPQHF
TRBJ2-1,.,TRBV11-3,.,TGTGCCAGCAGCTTAACCGGCTTTCGGGGCGATGAGCAGTTCTTC,CASSLTGFRGDEQFF
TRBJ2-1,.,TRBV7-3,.,TGTGCCAGCAGCTCAATCCGACAGTACAATGAGCAGTTCTTC,CASSSIRQYNEQFF
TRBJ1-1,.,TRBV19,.,TGTGCCAGTAGTATTCGGACAGAGATCATGAACACTGAAGCTTTCTTT,CASSIRTEIMNTEAFF
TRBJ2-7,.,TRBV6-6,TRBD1,TGTGCCAGCAGTTACGAGGGGGCCTCCCTGACATTC,CASSYEGASLTF
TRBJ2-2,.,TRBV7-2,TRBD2,TGTGCCAGCAGCCGCTCGAGGACTAGCGGGATCACCGGGGAGCTGTTTTTT,CASSRSRTSGITGELFF
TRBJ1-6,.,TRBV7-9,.,TGTGCCAGCAGCTTAGTTTTAAATTCACCCCTCCACTTT,CASSLVLNSPLHF
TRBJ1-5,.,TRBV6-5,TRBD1,TGTGCCAGCAGAGGACAGGGGAGCAATCAGCCCCAGCATTTT,CASRGQGSNQPQHF
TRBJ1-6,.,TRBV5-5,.,TGTGCCAGCAGCTCGATTAACAGGGAGAATTCACCCCTCCACTTT,CASSSINRENSPLHF
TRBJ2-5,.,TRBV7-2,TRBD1,TGTGCCAGCAGCGTGGGACAGGGAGAGACCCAGTACTTC,CASSVGQGETQYF
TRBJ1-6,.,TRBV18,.,TGTGCCAGCTCAACGGGGAATTCACCCCTCCACTTT,CASSTGNSPLHF
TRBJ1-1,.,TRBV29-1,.,TGCAGCGCGCTACGGGTCCTGGCGACTGAAGCTTTCTTT,CSALRVLATEAFF
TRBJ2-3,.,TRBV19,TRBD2,TGTGCCAGTAGGAAAGGAGCGGGAAATGCAGATACGCAGTATTTT,CASRKGAGNADTQYF
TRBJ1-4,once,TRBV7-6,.,TGTGCCAGCAGCTCGATCCGACAGGCAACTAATGAAAAACTGTTTTTT,CASSSIRQATNEKLFF
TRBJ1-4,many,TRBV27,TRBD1,TGTGCCAGCAGTTTATACCCCCCCGGGACAGGGGATGAAAAACTGTTTTTT,CASSLYPPGTGDEKLFF
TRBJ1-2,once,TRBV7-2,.,TGTGCCAGCAGCCAAGGGACCTATGGCTACACCTTC,CASSQGTYGYTF
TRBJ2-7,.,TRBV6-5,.,TGTGCCAGCAGGGCGGCGTCCTACGAGCAGTACTTC,CASRAASYEQYF